This paragraph covers one TCR beta chain sequence. No antigen is known for it. No much larger clonotype is one base removed from it; base qualities were not supplied. The data stem from a study of blood T cell repertoires in COVID-19 (dated by TCRdb to 2018 to 2021). Background on the whole study: Samples from collaborators originated in the United States, Italy and Spain and spanned both the acute and convalescent phases of COVID-19. Nearly every sample came with metadata listing a de-identified subject ID, COVID-19 status, age in years and sex. Samples came from the ongoing ImmuneRACE study (first 160 participants) plus 1,254 subjects from 6 global collaborators. The repertoires were made available in a free public database intended to serve as a resource for research on the immune response to SARS-CoV-2. The prospective study material was composed of cDNA or gDNA derived from T cells, B-cell-depleted T cells, or PBMCs. Where available, HLA class I and class II types were taken from metadata supplied by the sample provider and were not determined by assay-based typing. Deeply sampled blood TCRbeta repertoires from subjects exposed to, actively infected with, or recovered from COVID-19 were included in the dataset. The study at large found these results: The quantity of clinical and demographic metadata differed by source and by participant and was supplied without curation.

The germline V gene encodes CDR1 SGDLS and CDR2 YYNGEE. V trim: 4 bases; J trim: 4 bases; unmatched bases: 4. The CDR3 holds 14 amino acids from the cysteine to the phenylalanine. The read is trimmed to its CDR3 DNA, 42 bases read in frame from base 1. The collaborating institutions used their own protocols to collect whole blood in K2EDTA tubes. Collaborator samples were shipped for TCRbeta analysis as frozen whole blood, isolated PBMCs, or DNA extracted from either sample type. TCRbeta CDR3 regions were amplified from genomic DNA by means of the immunoSEQ Assay, a bias-controlled multiplex PCR. Turning to the authors' computational methods: The number of nucleated cells in each sample was estimated by amplification of reference gene primers within the assay. To quantify the absolute abundance of each unique TCRbeta CDR3 rearrangement, sequence reads were collapsed and filtered. Productive Simpson clonality was computed per sample as the square root of Simpson's diversity index over productive rearrangements. The clones in this table, taken by TCRdb from immuneACCESS, are in-frame only. Not every clone is retained; where verified, under half of the shortfall comes from an unresolved V gene, and the cause of the rest is unknown. V, J and clone size were drawn from that table, and D and trimming were deduced from the DNA. Counted in this sample were 250,000 or so clones; about 89% of them appeared once. The ten largest make up around 9% of the sample.

The sequence came from a man aged 40-50 years with active or convalescent COVID-19. Sample: peripheral blood. The chain employs TRBV9 and TRBJ2-2; 7 nucleotides in the junction match TRBD2. The nucleotides read TGTGCCAGCAGCCGGGACTACCCCACCGGGGAGCTGTTTTTT. It translates as CASSRDYPTGELFF.